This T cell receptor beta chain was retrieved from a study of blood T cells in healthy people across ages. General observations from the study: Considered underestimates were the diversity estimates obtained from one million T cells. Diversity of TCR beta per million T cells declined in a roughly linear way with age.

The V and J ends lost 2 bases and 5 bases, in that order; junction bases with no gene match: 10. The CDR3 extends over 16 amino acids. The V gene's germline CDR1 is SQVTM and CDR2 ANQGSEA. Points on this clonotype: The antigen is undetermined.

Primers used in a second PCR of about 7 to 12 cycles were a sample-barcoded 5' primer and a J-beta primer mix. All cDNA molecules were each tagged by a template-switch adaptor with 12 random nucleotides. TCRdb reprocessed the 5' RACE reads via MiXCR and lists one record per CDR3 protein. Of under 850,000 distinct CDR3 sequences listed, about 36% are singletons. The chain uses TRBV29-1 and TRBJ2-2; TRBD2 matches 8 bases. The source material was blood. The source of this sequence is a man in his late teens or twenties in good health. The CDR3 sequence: CSVELAGGPLTGELFF. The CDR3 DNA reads TGCAGCGTTGAATTGGCGGGGGGCCCCCTTACCGGGGAGCTGTTTTTT.